This T cell receptor beta chain stems from a study of T-cell reconstitution after alpha-beta-depleted transplantation in children. V shed 0 bases and J 6 bases; nucleotides not matched to a gene: 13. CDR1 is LGHNA, CDR2 YNFKEQ, per germline. This CDR3 comprises 18 residues. Preparation of the TCRbeta library was carried out with unique molecular identifiers. Using its own MiXCR run on the PCR reads, TCRdb lists one record per CDR3 protein. The table lists around 490,000 distinct CDR3 sequences, approximately 10% of them singletons. Study-wide points: One year post-transplant, T-cell counts and diversity were largely derived from T cells produced anew. Recipient T cells and thymic progenitors that survived were the source of the high TCRbeta diversity seen at day 60 in some patients. Reported findings indicate that, about two months after transplant, alpha-beta T cells came from several hundred expanded clones, which were derived from non-depleted graft cells.

Many counts were recorded for this clonotype. Its antigen is undetermined. This chain joins TRBV4-2 and TRBJ1-5; TRBD1 matches 8 bases. The TCR was taken from a female patient under 10 years old who had a stem cell transplant for aplastic anemia, so the T cells may come from the graft donor. The input for sequencing was PBMCs, mostly from graft donor cells, taken 180 days after TCRalphabeta/CD19-depleted stem cell transplant. The DNA of the CDR3 is TGTGCCAGCAGCCAAGATCGGTGGCAGGGGGCTTTGAGTCAGCCCCAGCATTTT. Residues: CASSQDRWQGALSQPQHF.